This T cell receptor (beta chain) was retrieved from a study of shared clonotypes between healthy human individuals. Notes on this clone: The antigen is not known.

Original processing notes: ImmunoSEQ junction-only sequences lacked quality scores, so their filtering differed. The table came from immunoSEQ multiplex PCR; TCRdb's copy has only in-frame clones and leaves some out. The V and J calls and clone size were taken over from that table, and D and trimming were inferred from the DNA. The sample yields around 2,000,000 clones, less than 95% seen once. The germline V and J ends were trimmed by 2 bases and 0 bases, with 7 bases remaining between them. The CDR3 extends over 14 amino acids. Looked up from germline, CDR1 is SGHTA and CDR2 is FQGTGA. Study-wide points: Sequencing depth was expected to influence donor clonotype sharing.

Naive CD8 cells lacked CD45RO and underwent positive selection for CCR7, leaving out terminally differentiated effector memory CD45RA+ cells. This clonotype originated in a young man in good health. The chain couples TRBV7-3 to TRBJ1-1; the D is unclear. Sequencing was done on a sample of naive CD8+ T cells sorted from blood. In nucleotides, the CDR3 is TGTGCCAGCAGCTTAGACGGGATGAACACTGAAGCTTTCTTT. It translates to CASSLDGMNTEAFF. The full variable domain, rest sourced from reference TRBV7-3 and TRBJ1-1, is GAGVSQTPSNKVTEKGKYVELRCDPISGHTALYWYRQSLGQGPEFLIYFQGTGAADDSGLPNDRFFAVRPEGSVSTLKIQRTERGDSAVYLCASSLDGMNTEAFFGQGTRLTVV.